This T cell receptor (beta chain) was sequenced in a study of metastatic and nonmetastatic thyroid tumors (dated by TCRdb to about 2020). Regarding the research as a whole: For patients with malignant and with benign thyroid disease, the researchers compared repertoires between peripheral blood samples and tumor or nodule tissue samples.

No treatment had been received by any patient before thyroid surgery. The study retrospectively analysed patient clinical samples collected from about 2012 to 2019 using T-cell receptor beta sequencing. This clone has only a few counts. The antigen it recognizes is unknown. It has no much larger one-base neighbor in the sample; base qualities were not kept. Libraries were made using PCR. The run used an Illumina HiSeq 4000. High-throughput sequencing was used to profile the TCR beta-chain CDR3 region of every patient. In the paper's pipeline: The researchers built a classifier to tell apart papillary thyroid cancer patients with distant metastasis, based on CDR3 differences among clinicopathological groups. Repertoire diversity was assessed with the Shannon index, and tumor-blood repertoire similarity with the Morisita-Horn index. Using fastp trimming at Q25 and MiXCR clonotype assembly, TCRdb reanalyzed the public sequencing data and kept in-frame beta chains. The V and J calls were not made by the authors but by TCRdb's processing. In this sample the table shows about 35,000 clones, about 15% of which occur a single time. Of the sample, roughly 6% falls within the top ten clones.

V is pared back by 5 bases and J by 1 base, with 15 bases lying between the germline termini. The CDR3 numbers 16 residues from cysteine through phenylalanine. The kept DNA is CDR3 alone, 48 bases in frame from the first base. Overall study results and their limits: TCR beta diversity was reported as significantly higher in malignant tumors than in benign nodules, in both blood and tumor samples.

This clonotype originated in a male donor with papillary thyroid cancer or a benign thyroid nodule (not recorded which). Some clones in this sample may be carry-over from other donors' samples. In this chain, TRBV12-3 or TRBV12-4 is recombined with TRBJ2-1; the D region possibly corresponds to TRBD2 (5 bases align). Source material: blood. Read as DNA, the sequence is TGTGCCAGCAGTCTCCCCCCCGGGGTGTCCTACAATGAGCAGTTCTTC. It encodes CASSLPPGVSYNEQFF.